The entry that follows covers one T cell receptor beta chain sequence. It lacks a known antigen. The record has no base qualities; no much larger clone is one base away. The collaborating institutions used their own protocols to collect whole blood in K2EDTA tubes. For TCRbeta analysis, collaborator samples were shipped as frozen whole blood, as isolated PBMCs, or as DNA extracted from either sample type. TCRbeta CDR3 regions were amplified from genomic DNA using the immunoSEQ Assay, a bias-controlled multiplex PCR. The published analysis was carried out like this. The number of nucleated cells in each sample was estimated by amplification of reference gene primers within the assay. Sequence reads were collapsed and filtered to measure the absolute abundance of every unique TCRbeta CDR3 rearrangement. Productive Simpson clonality was computed per sample as the square root of Simpson's diversity index over productive rearrangements. Entries here come from immuneACCESS through TCRdb and include only in-frame sequences with V and J called. Some clones fail to appear in such tables; in the studies checked, an unresolved V gene covers under half of the shortfall, and the cause of the remainder is unknown. From that table come the V and J calls and clone size; the DNA was used to work out D and trimming. Present in this sample are 150,000 to 200,000 clones, around 90% of which were seen just once. Approximately 0.5% of the sample is in the top ten clones.

This sample was taken from a study of blood T cell repertoires in COVID-19 (dated by TCRdb to about 2020). With regard to the full study: Samples from collaborators originated in the United States, Italy and Spain and spanned both the acute and convalescent phases of COVID-19. The material from the prospective study consisted of cDNA or gDNA derived from T cells, B-cell-depleted T cells, or PBMCs. Subjects who had been exposed to COVID-19, were actively infected with it, or had recovered from it provided the deeply sampled blood TCRbeta repertoires that made up the dataset. The repertoires were released in a freely available public database meant as a resource for research on the immune response to SARS-CoV-2. The samples were drawn from the first 160 participants of the ongoing ImmuneRACE study and from some 1,300 subjects provided by 6 global collaborators. Nearly every sample came with metadata listing a de-identified subject ID, COVID-19 status, age in years and sex. Where available, HLA class I and class II types were taken from metadata supplied by the sample provider and were not determined by assay-based typing.

Overall study results and their limits: The quantity of clinical and demographic metadata differed by source and by participant and was supplied without curation.

Deletion took 0 bases off V and 10 bases off J, with a span of 13 bases between the germline ends. The germline V gene sets CDR1 to LGHNA and CDR2 to YSLEER. The CDR3 runs 15 amino acids, cysteine and phenylalanine included. CDR3 DNA only is kept here, 45 bases in frame from base 1. The clonotype originates from a man in his forties or fifties with acute or convalescent COVID-19. This receptor chain uses TRBV4-3 and TRBJ1-6; TRBD1 is a possible D gene, resting on 5 matching bases. The sample taken for sequencing was peripheral blood. The nucleotide sequence is given as TGCGCCAGCAGCCAAGATAAGATAAGGGGCTCACCCCTCCACTTT. This codes for CASSQDKIRGSPLHF.